Included here is one T cell receptor beta chain sequence, with context. Its binding antigen is unknown. No base quality values were provided; no much bigger clone lies one nucleotide off. TCRbeta CDR3 regions were amplified from genomic DNA by means of the immunoSEQ Assay, a bias-controlled multiplex PCR. The original methods were these. Nucleated cell counts per sample were estimated from amplification of reference gene primers within the assay. To quantify the absolute abundance of each unique TCRbeta CDR3 rearrangement, sequence reads were collapsed and filtered. Productive Simpson clonality was computed per sample as the square root of Simpson's diversity index over productive rearrangements. The table was pulled from immuneACCESS by TCRdb, which kept in-frame rearrangements only. Such tables lose some clones; where checked, under half of the loss comes from unresolved V genes, and the rest has no known cause. From that table come the V and J calls and clone size; the DNA was used to work out D and trimming. The table for this sample lists 150,000 or so clones; about 88% of them were counted only once. The top ten constitute roughly 20% of the sample.

There are 13 amino acids in the CDR3, from cysteine to phenylalanine inclusive. CDR3 DNA is the only sequence kept; it has 39 bases, read in frame from the first base. The germline V gene (reference sequence) yields GTSNPN for CDR1 and SVGIG for CDR2. Between the V and J ends, shortened by 2 bases and 0 bases respectively, the junction contains 7 bases. The collaborating institutions used their own protocols to collect whole blood in K2EDTA tubes. For TCRbeta analysis, collaborator samples were shipped as frozen whole blood, as isolated PBMCs, or as DNA extracted from either sample type. This sample is drawn from a study of blood T cell repertoires in COVID-19 (dated by TCRdb to 2019 to 2021). Turning to the overall study: The collaborator samples originated in the United States, Italy and Spain and spanned the acute and convalescent phases of COVID-19. Where available, HLA class I and class II types were obtained from metadata supplied by the sample provider rather than from assay-based typing. The dataset comprised deeply sampled blood TCRbeta repertoires from subjects exposed to, actively infected with, or recovered from COVID-19. The sample metadata nearly always contained a de-identified subject ID, COVID-19 status, age in years and sex. The material from the prospective study consisted of cDNA or gDNA derived from T cells, B-cell-depleted T cells, or PBMCs. The repertoires were released in a freely available public database meant as a resource for research on the immune response to SARS-CoV-2. The samples were drawn from two sources: the first 160 participants of the ongoing ImmuneRACE study, and over 950 subjects contributed by 6 global collaborators.

Overall study outcomes, separate from this receptor: Clinical and demographic metadata were provided uncurated, with the amount varying by source and participant.

The chain is made from TRBV30 and TRBJ1-1; the D segment could be TRBD1, given 6 matching bases. The TCR was taken from a woman of 80 years or more with acute or convalescent COVID-19. Sequences were obtained from peripheral blood. The CDR3 region reads CAWSKGVNTEAFF. The DNA is as follows: TGTGCCTGGAGTAAGGGGGTGAACACTGAAGCTTTCTTT.